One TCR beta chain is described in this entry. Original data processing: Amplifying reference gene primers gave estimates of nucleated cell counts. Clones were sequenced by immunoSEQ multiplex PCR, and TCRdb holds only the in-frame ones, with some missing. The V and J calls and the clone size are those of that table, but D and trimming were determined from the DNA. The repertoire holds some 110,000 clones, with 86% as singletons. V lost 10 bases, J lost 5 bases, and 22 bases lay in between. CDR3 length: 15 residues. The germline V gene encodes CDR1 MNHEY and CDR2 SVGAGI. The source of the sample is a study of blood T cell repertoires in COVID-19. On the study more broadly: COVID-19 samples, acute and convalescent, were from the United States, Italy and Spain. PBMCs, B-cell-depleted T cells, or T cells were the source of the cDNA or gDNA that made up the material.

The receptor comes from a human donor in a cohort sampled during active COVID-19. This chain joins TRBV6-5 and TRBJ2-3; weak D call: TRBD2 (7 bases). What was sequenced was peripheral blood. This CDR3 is CATSRSGGGLDTQYF. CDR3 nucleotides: TGTGCCACTTCCCGGTCGGGGGGCGGTTTAGATACGCAGTATTTT.